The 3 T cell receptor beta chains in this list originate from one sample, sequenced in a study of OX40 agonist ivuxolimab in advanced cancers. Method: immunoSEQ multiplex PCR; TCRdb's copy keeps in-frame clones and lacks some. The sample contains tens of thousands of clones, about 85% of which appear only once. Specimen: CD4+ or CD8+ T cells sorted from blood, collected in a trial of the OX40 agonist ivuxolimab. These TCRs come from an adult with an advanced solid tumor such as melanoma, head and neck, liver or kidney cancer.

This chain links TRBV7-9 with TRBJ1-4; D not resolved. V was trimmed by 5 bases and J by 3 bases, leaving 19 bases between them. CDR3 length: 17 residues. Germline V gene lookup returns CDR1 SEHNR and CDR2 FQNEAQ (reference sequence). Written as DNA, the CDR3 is TGTGCCAGCAGCCATGTCCAGTCCTGGAGGGCTAATGAAAAACTGTTTTTT. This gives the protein CASSHVQSWRANEKLFF.

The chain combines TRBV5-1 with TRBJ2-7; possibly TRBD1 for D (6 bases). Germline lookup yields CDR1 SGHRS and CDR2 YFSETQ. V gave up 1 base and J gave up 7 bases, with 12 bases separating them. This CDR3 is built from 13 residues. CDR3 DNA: TGCGCCAGCAGCTTGACAGGGCCGAGGGAGCAGTACTTC. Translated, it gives CASSLTGPREQYF. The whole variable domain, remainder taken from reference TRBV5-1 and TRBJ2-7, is KAGVTQTPRYLIKTRGQQVTLSCSPISGHRSVSWYQQTPGQGLQFLFEYFSETQRNKGNFPGRFSGRQFSNSRSEMNVSTLELGDSALYLCASSLTGPREQYFGPGTRLTVT.

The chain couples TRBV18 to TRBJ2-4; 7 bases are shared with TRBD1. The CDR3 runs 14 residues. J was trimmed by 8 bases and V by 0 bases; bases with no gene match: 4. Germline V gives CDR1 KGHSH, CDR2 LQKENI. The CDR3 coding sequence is TGTGCCAGCTCACCACCAGGACAGGCGGACATTCAGTACTTC. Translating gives CASSPPGQADIQYF.